The 30 T cell receptor beta chains reported below all come from one sample, sequenced in a study of T cell changes during pregnancy in multiple sclerosis. The assay was immunoSEQ multiplex PCR, and TCRdb's table has in-frame clones only and misses some. The sample lists 70,000 to 100,000 clones; around 95% were seen once. Sequencing used peripheral blood, obtained in the third trimester of pregnancy. These TCRs come from a female donor in good health, enrolled as a control in a pregnancy study.

The chain has TRBV28 and TRBJ1-5; 9 nucleotides align to TRBD1. Losses at the gene ends were 6 bases for V and 6 bases for J; bases not matched to a gene: 9. The CDR3 extends over 15 amino acids. The germline V gene encodes CDR1 MDHEN and CDR2 SYDVKM. CDR3 residues: CASRPRDRVVQPQHF. DNA of the CDR3: TGTGCCAGCAGACCCCGGGACAGGGTGGTTCAGCCCCAGCATTTT. The whole variable domain, remainder taken from reference TRBV28 and TRBJ1-5, is DVKVTQSSRYLVKRTGEKVFLECVQDMDHENMFWYRQDPGLGLRLIYFSYDVKMKEKGDIPEGYSVSREKKERFSLILESASTNQTSMYLCASRPRDRVVQPQHFGDGTRLSIL.

This sequence joins TRBV27 and TRBJ2-7, with a weak D call TRBD1 (5 bases). The CDR3 extends over 14 amino acids. Trimming took off 4 bases at V and 4 bases at J, with 14 bases between the two ends. From germline, CDR1 is MNHEY and CDR2 SMNVEV (reference sequence). The CDR3 sequence is CASSWGMGRYEQYF. CDR3 bases: TGTGCCAGCAGTTGGGGCATGGGGCGGTACGAGCAGTACTTC.

The chain has TRBV2 and TRBJ1-4; 7 bases are a match to TRBD1. V shed 7 bases and J 3 bases; nucleotides not matched to a gene: 8. The CDR3 consists of 15 residues. Germline V gene data show CDR1 as SNHLY and CDR2 as FYNNEI. CDR3 loop: CASKAAGTANEKLFF. CDR3 nucleotides: TGTGCCAGCAAGGCCGCCGGGACAGCTAATGAAAAACTGTTTTTT. Full variable domain (missing parts from reference TRBV2 and TRBJ1-4): EPEVTQTPSHQVTQMGQEVILRCVPISNHLYFYWYRQILGQKVEFLVSFYNNEISEKSEIFDDQFSVERPDGSNFTLKIRSTKLEDSAMYFCASKAAGTANEKLFFGSGTQLSVL.

V is TRBV18 and J is TRBJ2-5; D may be TRBD2 (6 bases). This CDR3 comprises 14 residues. Trimming removed 1 base at V and 2 bases at J, with 8 bases between. Germline V gene data show CDR1 as KGHSH and CDR2 as LQKENI. CDR3 residues: CASSPQGLQETQYF. In DNA form, the CDR3 reads TGTGCCAGCTCACCACAGGGACTTCAAGAGACCCAGTACTTC.

The V gene is TRBV28, the J gene TRBJ1-1, with D perhaps TRBD1 (5 bases). Germline V gives CDR1 MDHEN, CDR2 SYDVKM. This CDR3 spans 15 amino acids. Between the trimmed V and J ends, which lost 5 bases and 7 bases, there was a span of 20 bases. The CDR3 bases are TGTGCCAGCAGTCCATTACAGGCAAACTTAAATGAAGCTTTCTTT. This codes for CASSPLQANLNEAFF.

J is TRBJ2-1 and V is TRBV5-1; TRBD2 might be the D (6 bases). Germline V gene lookup returns CDR1 SGHRS and CDR2 YFSETQ. V was cut by 4 bases and J by 1 base, with 15 bases left in between. This CDR3 is built from 16 residues. In nucleotides, the CDR3 is TGCGCCAGCAGCCCTACTAGCCGAGGTTCCTACAATGAGCAGTTCTTC. Encoded protein: CASSPTSRGSYNEQFF.

The rearrangement uses TRBV4-1 and TRBJ2-1, with 8 positions matching TRBD2. Germline V CDR1 and CDR2: MGHRA, YSYEKL. Losses at the gene ends were 4 bases for V and 2 bases for J; bases not matched to a gene: 7. This CDR3 is 16 amino acids long. As DNA, the CDR3 is TGCGCCAGCAGCCCTGCGGGACTAGTGGCCTACAATGAGCAGTTCTTC. As protein: CASSPAGLVAYNEQFF.

This chain uses TRBV7-9 with TRBJ2-7; D may be TRBD2 (6 bases). This CDR3 contains 14 residues. Per germline, CDR1 SEHNR and CDR2 FQNEAQ (reference sequence). V gave up 5 bases and J gave up 4 bases, with 15 bases separating them. The CDR3 is CASSEPMGGYEQYF. The DNA for the CDR3 is TGTGCCAGCAGCGAGCCCATGGGGGGATACGAGCAGTACTTC.

A few counts support this clone. V and J are TRBV2 and TRBJ1-3; weak D call: TRBD1 (5 bases). The CDR3 spans 14 residues. The germline V and J ends were trimmed by 4 bases and 2 bases, with 9 bases remaining between them. Germline V gene sequence: CDR1 SNHLY, CDR2 FYNNEI. CDR3 in DNA: TGTGCCAGCAGTGCGTTGACAGCTGGAAACACCATATATTTT. Protein product: CASSALTAGNTIYF.

The CDR3, as DNA: TGCGCCAGCAGCCAAGTTTTACGGGGGTGGGGTTACAATGAGCAGTTCTTC. Its protein is CASSQVLRGWGYNEQFF. The genes are TRBV4-1 and TRBJ2-1; tentatively, D is TRBD2 (6 bases). CDR3 length: 17 residues. V dropped 1 base and J dropped 4 bases, with 17 bases sitting between them. Germline CDR1 MGHRA, CDR2 YSYEKL.

The rearrangement links TRBV4-1 to TRBJ1-3; TRBD1 is a possible D gene (5 bases). V lost 0 bases and J lost 2, with 8 bases in between. The CDR3 has 15 amino acids. Per germline, CDR1 MGHRA and CDR2 YSYEKL. CDR3 loop: CASSQDLQAGNTIYF. CDR3 nucleotide sequence: TGCGCCAGCAGCCAAGATCTACAGGCTGGAAACACCATATATTTT.

This clone showed up just once. The CDR3 loop reads CASSIGQGARTEAFF. CDR3 DNA: TGTGCCAGTAGTATTGGGCAGGGGGCGCGAACTGAAGCTTTCTTT. This rearrangement joins TRBV19 to TRBJ1-1, with TRBD1 matching 8 bases. The V segment lost 3 bases and the J segment 5 bases; nucleotides outside the gene matches: 8. Germline CDR1 is LNHDA and CDR2 is SQIVND (reference sequence). The CDR3 is made up of 15 amino acids.

The chain is built from TRBV14 and TRBJ2-7; D is uncertain. Per the germline V gene, CDR1 is SGHDN and CDR2 is FVKESK. CDR3 length: 13 amino acids. V shed 2 bases and J shed 6 bases, with 11 bases lying between them. The CDR3 sequence is CASSQQVGSEQYF. The CDR3 DNA reads as TGTGCCAGCAGCCAACAGGTAGGTTCCGAGCAGTACTTC.

The rearrangement joins TRBV4-2 to TRBJ1-2; 7 bases agree with TRBD1. The CDR3 is made up of 13 amino acids. The germline gives CDR1 LGHNA, CDR2 YNFKEQ. J lost 4 bases, V lost 4 bases, and 3 bases had no gene match. As DNA, the CDR3 is TGTGCCAGCAGCCCCACAGGGGTCTATGGCTACACCTTC. This translates into CASSPTGVYGYTF.

This chain links TRBV4-1 with TRBJ2-7, with no clear D. V dropped 1 base and J dropped 3 bases, with 10 bases sitting between them. There are 14 residues in the CDR3. Per the germline V gene, CDR1 is MGHRA and CDR2 is YSYEKL. CDR3 loop: CASSQGLGGYEQYF. The CDR3 bases are TGCGCCAGCAGCCAAGGACTCGGCGGCTACGAGCAGTACTTC.

The CDR3 spells CASSIKGAPTYEQYF. The DNA for the CDR3 is TGTGCCAGTAGTATAAAGGGGGCCCCAACCTACGAGCAGTACTTC. The V and J genes are TRBV19 and TRBJ2-7; 7 nucleotides line up with TRBD1. J lost 2 bases, V lost 2 bases, and 6 bases had no gene match. CDR3 length: 15 amino acids. In germline, CDR1 is LNHDA, CDR2 SQIVND (reference sequence).

This clone was found once. The CDR3 loop is CASSTGSGRAGDEQFF. The CDR3 DNA reads as TGTGCCAGCAGCACTGGGAGCGGGAGGGCCGGTGATGAGCAGTTCTTC. The chain employs TRBV5-4 and TRBJ2-1; the match to TRBD2 covers 10 bases. The length of the CDR3 is 16 residues. Looked up from germline, CDR1 is SGHNT and CDR2 is YYREEE (reference sequence). The junction had 12 bases not matched to a gene; V was cut back by 4 bases and J by 8 bases.

V usage is TRBV7-9 and J usage is TRBJ2-5, with a weak D call TRBD2 (5 bases). Deletions cut 1 base from V and 5 bases from J, with 14 bases between. The germline V gene has CDR1 SEHNR and CDR2 FQNEAQ (reference sequence). The length of the CDR3 is 15 residues. The CDR3 spells CASSLVRLRGETQYF. The CDR3 DNA follows: TGTGCCAGCAGCTTAGTAAGGCTAAGAGGGGAGACCCAGTACTTC.

The J gene is TRBJ1-1, the V gene TRBV10-3, with a weak D call TRBD1 (5 bases). The germline CDR1 and CDR2 sequences are ENHRY and SYGVKD. The CDR3 has 15 residues. V dropped 3 bases and J dropped 0 bases, with 11 bases sitting between them. This chain's CDR3 is CAISDSTVVNTEAFF. In DNA form, the CDR3 reads TGTGCCATCAGTGACTCGACAGTGGTGAACACTGAAGCTTTCTTT.

The sample holds a few counts of this clone. The V and J genes are TRBV2 and TRBJ1-5; D perhaps matches TRBD1 (5 bases). This CDR3 region has 15 residues. CDR1 is SNHLY and CDR2 is FYNNEI in the germline V gene. Trimming removed 4 bases at V and 6 bases at J, with 16 bases between. CDR3 amino acids: CASSVGTGGSQPQHF. The CDR3 DNA sequence: TGTGCCAGCAGTGTCGGAACTGGGGGGAGTCAGCCCCAGCATTTT.

The chain uses TRBV14 and TRBJ2-1; perhaps TRBD2 as D (7 bases). Per the germline V gene, CDR1 is SGHDN and CDR2 is FVKESK. Trimming stripped 7 bases from V and 1 base from J, with 14 bases between. This CDR3 is built from 15 residues. The chain's CDR3 is CASKGGFGSYNEQFF. DNA for the CDR3: TGTGCCAGCAAGGGGGGGTTCGGGTCCTACAATGAGCAGTTCTTC.

This rearrangement joins TRBV5-4 to TRBJ2-3, with D maybe TRBD2 (6 bases). Germline CDR1 reads SGHNT; CDR2 reads YYREEE (reference sequence). V gave up 0 bases and J gave up 0 bases, with 8 bases separating them. The CDR3 runs to 15 residues. As DNA, the CDR3 is TGTGCCAGCAGCTTGGGCGGGGCTAGCACAGATACGCAGTATTTT. It encodes CASSLGGASTDTQYF.

The V gene is TRBV2, the J gene TRBJ1-5; possibly TRBD1 for D (6 bases). CDR1 and CDR2 (germline): SNHLY, FYNNEI. The CDR3 totals 13 residues. V lost 8 bases and J lost 5, with 13 bases in between. This CDR3 reads CASQDRMYQPQHF. CDR3 bases: TGTGCCAGCCAAGACAGGATGTATCAGCCCCAGCATTTT.

This chain uses TRBV4-2 with TRBJ2-3; possible D gene TRBD1, 5 bases. Trimming pared 1 base from V and 2 bases from J, leaving 13 bases between. This CDR3 contains 16 residues. CDR1 LGHNA and CDR2 YNFKEQ come from the germline V gene. The CDR3 DNA follows: TGTGCCAGCAGCCAAGGGCCAGGGAAGAACACAGATACGCAGTATTTT. Its protein product is CASSQGPGKNTDTQYF.

The chain's CDR3 is CASKQEADTQYF. The DNA for the CDR3 is TGTGCCAGCAAGCAGGAGGCAGATACGCAGTATTTT. This chain connects TRBV2 to TRBJ2-3; tentative D call: TRBD2 (5 bases). Trimming shortened V by 7 bases and J by 4 bases, and 9 bases separated the two germline ends. The germline V gene has CDR1 SNHLY and CDR2 FYNNEI. The CDR3 contains 12 residues.

This clone was observed a few times. The chain recombines TRBV6-1 with TRBJ2-5; TRBD2 matches at 10 bases. V lost 4 bases and J lost 4; bases outside the gene matches: 6. The V gene's germline CDR1 is MNHNS and CDR2 SASEGT. The CDR3 covers 15 residues. Written as DNA, the CDR3 is TGTGCCAGCAGTGTATTAGCGGGAGGAGGAGAGACCCAGTACTTC. It codes for CASSVLAGGGETQYF.

The chain has TRBV4-1 and TRBJ1-2; TRBD1 matches 8 bases. V was pared by 1 base and J by 3 bases, with 4 bases of the junction left unmatched. Germline lookup yields CDR1 MGHRA and CDR2 YSYEKL. This CDR3 is built from 15 residues. CDR3 DNA sequence: TGCGCCAGCAGCCAAGTAACCAGGGGGCACTATGGCTACACCTTC. Encoded protein: CASSQVTRGHYGYTF.

V gene TRBV9 combines with J gene TRBJ1-4; 7 bases map to TRBD1. The CDR3 runs to 11 residues. From germline, CDR1 is SGDLS and CDR2 YYNGEE. V lost 3 bases to trimming and J lost 14 bases; unmatched junction nucleotides: 4. In nucleotides, the CDR3 is TGTGCCAGCAGCGGACAGGGCCGGCTGTTTTTT. Protein product: CASSGQGRLFF.

The chain has TRBV6-1 and TRBJ2-1, with 10 nucleotides matching TRBD2. Unmatched junction bases numbered 5, after V lost 1 base and J lost 8 bases. CDR3 size: 15 residues. Looked up from germline, CDR1 is MNHNS and CDR2 is SASEGT. CDR3 loop: CASSEEAGGPDEQFF. In nucleotides, the CDR3 is TGTGCCAGCAGTGAAGAAGCGGGAGGGCCGGATGAGCAGTTCTTC.

The chain has TRBV6-5 and TRBJ2-7; 7 bases agree with TRBD1. Trimming cost V 6 bases and J 7 bases; bases outside gene matches: 9. The CDR3 covers 13 residues. Germline CDR1 is MNHEY and CDR2 is SVGAGI. The CDR3 here is CASRRDRVGEQYF. CDR3 bases: TGTGCCAGCAGGCGCGACAGGGTTGGAGAGCAGTACTTC.